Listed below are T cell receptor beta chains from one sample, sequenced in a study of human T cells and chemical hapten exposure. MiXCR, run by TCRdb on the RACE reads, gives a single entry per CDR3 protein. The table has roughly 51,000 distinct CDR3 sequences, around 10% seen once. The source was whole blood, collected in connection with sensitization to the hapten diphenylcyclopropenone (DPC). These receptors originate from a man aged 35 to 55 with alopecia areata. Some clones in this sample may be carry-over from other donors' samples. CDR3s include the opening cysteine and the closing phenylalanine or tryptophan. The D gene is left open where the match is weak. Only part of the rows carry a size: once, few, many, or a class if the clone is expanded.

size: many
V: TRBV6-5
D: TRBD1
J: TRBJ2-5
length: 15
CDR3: CASIPPGQGKETQYF
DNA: TGTGCCAGCATCCCCCCCGGACAGGGGAAAGAGACCCAGTACTTC

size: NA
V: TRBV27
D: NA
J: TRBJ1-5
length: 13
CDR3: CASSLFEREPQHF
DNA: TGTGCCAGCAGTTTATTTGAAAGGGAGCCCCAGCATTTT

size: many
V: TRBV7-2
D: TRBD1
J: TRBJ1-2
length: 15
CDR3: CASSSDRGVNYGYTF
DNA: TGTGCCAGCAGCTCGGACAGGGGGGTCAACTATGGCTACACCTTC

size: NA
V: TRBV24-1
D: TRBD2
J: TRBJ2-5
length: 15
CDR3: CATSDLSGVEETQYF
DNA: TGTGCCACCAGTGATTTGAGCGGGGTGGAGGAGACCCAGTACTTC

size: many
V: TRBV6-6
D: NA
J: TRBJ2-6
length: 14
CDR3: CASSPSSGANVLTF
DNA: TGTGCCAGCAGCCCTAGCTCTGGGGCCAACGTCCTGACTTTC

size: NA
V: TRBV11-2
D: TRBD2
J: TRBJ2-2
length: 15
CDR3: CASSPTSGRSGELFF
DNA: TGTGCCAGCAGCCCCACTAGCGGGAGAAGCGGGGAGCTGTTTTTT

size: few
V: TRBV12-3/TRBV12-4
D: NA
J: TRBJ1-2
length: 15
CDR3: CASSPGIGEGYGYTF
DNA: TGTGCCAGCAGTCCAGGGATTGGGGAAGGGTATGGCTACACCTTC

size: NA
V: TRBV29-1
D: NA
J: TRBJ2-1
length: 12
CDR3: CSAVVSYNEQFF
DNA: TGCAGCGCGGTCGTATCCTACAATGAGCAGTTCTTC

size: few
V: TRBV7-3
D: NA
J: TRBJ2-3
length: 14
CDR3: CASSWDVLTDTQYF
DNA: TGTGCCAGCAGTTGGGACGTCCTCACAGATACGCAGTATTTT

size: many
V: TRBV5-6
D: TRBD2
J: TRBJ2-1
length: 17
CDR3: CASSGAGTSGRVGEQFF
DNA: TGTGCCAGCAGCGGAGCTGGGACTAGCGGGAGAGTTGGGGAGCAGTTCTTC

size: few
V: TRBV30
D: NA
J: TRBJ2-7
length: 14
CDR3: CAWSVGVGDYEQYF
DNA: TGTGCCTGGAGTGTTGGCGTAGGGGACTACGAGCAGTACTTC

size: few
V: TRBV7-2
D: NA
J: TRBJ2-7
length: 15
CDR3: CASSLRAGLAYEQYF
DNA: TGTGCCAGCAGCTTAAGGGCGGGGCTAGCCTACGAGCAGTACTTC

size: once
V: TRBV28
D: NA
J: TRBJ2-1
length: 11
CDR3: CASRDLNEQFF
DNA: TGTGCCAGCAGGGACCTCAATGAGCAGTTCTTC

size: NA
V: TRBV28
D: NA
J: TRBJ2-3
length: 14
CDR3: CASRITESTDTQYF
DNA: TGTGCCAGCAGAATAACAGAGAGCACAGATACGCAGTATTTT